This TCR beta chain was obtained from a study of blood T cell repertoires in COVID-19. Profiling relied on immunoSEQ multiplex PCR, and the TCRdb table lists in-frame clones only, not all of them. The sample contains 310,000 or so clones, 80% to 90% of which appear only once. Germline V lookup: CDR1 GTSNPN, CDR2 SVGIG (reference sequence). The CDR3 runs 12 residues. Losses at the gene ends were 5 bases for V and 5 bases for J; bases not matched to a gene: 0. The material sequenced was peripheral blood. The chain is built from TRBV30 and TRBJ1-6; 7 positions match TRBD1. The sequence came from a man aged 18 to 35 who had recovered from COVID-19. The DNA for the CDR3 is TGTGCCTGGGACAGGGATAATTCACCCCTCCACTTT. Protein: CAWDRDNSPLHF.